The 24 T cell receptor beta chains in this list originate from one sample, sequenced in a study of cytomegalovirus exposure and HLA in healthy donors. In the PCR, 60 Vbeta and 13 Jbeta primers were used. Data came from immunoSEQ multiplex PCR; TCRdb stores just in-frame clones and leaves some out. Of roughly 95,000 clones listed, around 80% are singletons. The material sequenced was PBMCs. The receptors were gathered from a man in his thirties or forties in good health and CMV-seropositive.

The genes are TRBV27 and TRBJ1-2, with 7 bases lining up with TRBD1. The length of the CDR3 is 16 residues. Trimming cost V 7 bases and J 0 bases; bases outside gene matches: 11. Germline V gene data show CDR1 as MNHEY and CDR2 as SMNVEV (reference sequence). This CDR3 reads CASTSLKDRTNYGYTF. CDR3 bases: TGTGCCAGCACATCCCTGAAGGACAGGACTAACTATGGCTACACCTTC.

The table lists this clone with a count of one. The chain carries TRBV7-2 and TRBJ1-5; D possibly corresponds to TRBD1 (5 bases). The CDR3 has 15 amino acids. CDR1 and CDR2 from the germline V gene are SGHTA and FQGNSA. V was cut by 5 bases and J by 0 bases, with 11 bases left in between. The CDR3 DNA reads TGTGCCAGCAGCCCGACAGCCACTAGCAATCAGCCCCAGCATTTT. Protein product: CASSPTATSNQPQHF. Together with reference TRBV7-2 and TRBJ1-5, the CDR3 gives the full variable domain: GAGVSQSPSNKVTEKGKDVELRCDPISGHTALYWYRQSLGQGLEFLIYFQGNSAPDKSGLPSDRFSAERTGGSVSTLTIQRTQQEDSAVYLCASSPTATSNQPQHFGDGTRLSIL.

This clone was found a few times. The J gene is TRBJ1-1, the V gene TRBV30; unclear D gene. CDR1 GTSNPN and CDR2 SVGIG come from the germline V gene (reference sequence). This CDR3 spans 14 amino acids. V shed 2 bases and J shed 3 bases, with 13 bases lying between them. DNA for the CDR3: TGTGCCTGGAGTCTTAGTTGGAGGGACACTGAAGCTTTCTTT. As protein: CAWSLSWRDTEAFF.

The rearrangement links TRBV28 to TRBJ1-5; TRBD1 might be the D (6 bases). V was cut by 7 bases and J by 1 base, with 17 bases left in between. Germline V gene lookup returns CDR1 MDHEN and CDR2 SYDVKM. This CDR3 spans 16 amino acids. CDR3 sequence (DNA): TGTGCCAGCACCCCGGCGGGGGCTAGGAGCAATCAGCCCCAGCATTTT. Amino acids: CASTPAGARSNQPQHF.

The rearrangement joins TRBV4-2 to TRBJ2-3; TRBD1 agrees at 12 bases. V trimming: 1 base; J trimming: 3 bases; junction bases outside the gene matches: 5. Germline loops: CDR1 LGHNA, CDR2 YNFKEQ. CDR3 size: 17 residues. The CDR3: CASSQGGQGALTDTQYF. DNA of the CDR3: TGTGCCAGCAGCCAAGGGGGACAGGGGGCGTTGACAGATACGCAGTATTTT.

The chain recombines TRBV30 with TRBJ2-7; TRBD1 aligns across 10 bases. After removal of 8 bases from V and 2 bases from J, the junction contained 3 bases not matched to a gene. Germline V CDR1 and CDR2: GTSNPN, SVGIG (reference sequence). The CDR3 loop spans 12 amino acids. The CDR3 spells CATGTGAYEQYF. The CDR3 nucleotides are TGTGCCACGGGGACAGGGGCCTACGAGCAGTACTTC.

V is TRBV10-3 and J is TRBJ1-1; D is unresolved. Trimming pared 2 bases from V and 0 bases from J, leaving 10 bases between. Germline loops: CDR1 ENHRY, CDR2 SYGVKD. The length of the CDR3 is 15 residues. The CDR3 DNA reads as TGTGCCATCAGTGAGGCGCGGCCCATGAACACTGAAGCTTTCTTT. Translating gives CAISEARPMNTEAFF.

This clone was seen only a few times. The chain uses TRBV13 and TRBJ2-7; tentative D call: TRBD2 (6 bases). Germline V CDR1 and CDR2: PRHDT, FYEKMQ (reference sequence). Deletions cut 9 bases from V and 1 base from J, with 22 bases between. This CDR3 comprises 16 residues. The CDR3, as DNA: TGTGCCAGTAGCGGCCTAAGTGCGGCCTTTTCCTACGAGCAGTACTTC. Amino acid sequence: CASSGLSAAFSYEQYF.

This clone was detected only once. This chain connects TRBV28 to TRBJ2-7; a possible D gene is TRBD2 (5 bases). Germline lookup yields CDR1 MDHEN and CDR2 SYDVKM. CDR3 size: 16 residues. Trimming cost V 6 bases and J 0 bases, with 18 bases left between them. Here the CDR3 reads CASSPPREASSYEQYF. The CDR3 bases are TGTGCCAGCAGCCCCCCGAGGGAAGCTTCCTCCTACGAGCAGTACTTC. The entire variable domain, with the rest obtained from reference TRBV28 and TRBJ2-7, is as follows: DVKVTQSSRYLVKRTGEKVFLECVQDMDHENMFWYRQDPGLGLRLIYFSYDVKMKEKGDIPEGYSVSREKKERFSLILESASTNQTSMYLCASSPPREASSYEQYFGPGTRLTVT.

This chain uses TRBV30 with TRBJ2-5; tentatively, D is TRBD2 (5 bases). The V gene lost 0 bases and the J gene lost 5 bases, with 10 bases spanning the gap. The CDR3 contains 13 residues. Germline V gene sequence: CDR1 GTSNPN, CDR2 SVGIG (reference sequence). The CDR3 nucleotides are TGTGCCTGGAGTGTGGAGGCCATGGAGACCCAGTACTTC. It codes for CAWSVEAMETQYF.

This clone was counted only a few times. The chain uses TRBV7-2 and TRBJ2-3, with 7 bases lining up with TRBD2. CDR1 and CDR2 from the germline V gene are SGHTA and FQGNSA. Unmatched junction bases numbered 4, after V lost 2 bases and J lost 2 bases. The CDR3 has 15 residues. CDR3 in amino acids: CASSLRREITDTQYF. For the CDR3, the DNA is TGTGCCAGCAGCTTAAGGCGGGAGATCACAGATACGCAGTATTTT. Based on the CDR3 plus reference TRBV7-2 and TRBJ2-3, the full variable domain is GAGVSQSPSNKVTEKGKDVELRCDPISGHTALYWYRQSLGQGLEFLIYFQGNSAPDKSGLPSDRFSAERTGGSVSTLTIQRTQQEDSAVYLCASSLRREITDTQYFGPGTRLTVL.

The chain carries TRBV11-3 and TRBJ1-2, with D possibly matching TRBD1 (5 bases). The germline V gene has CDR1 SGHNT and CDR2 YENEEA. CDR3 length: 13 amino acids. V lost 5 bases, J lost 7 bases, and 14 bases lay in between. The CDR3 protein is CASSLPGGRGYTF. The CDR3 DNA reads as TGTGCCAGCAGCCTACCCGGGGGACGTGGCTACACCTTC.

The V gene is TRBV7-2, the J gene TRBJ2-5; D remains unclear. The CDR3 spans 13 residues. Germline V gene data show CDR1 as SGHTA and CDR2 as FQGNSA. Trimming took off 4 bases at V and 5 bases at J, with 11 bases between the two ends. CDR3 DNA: TGTGCCAGCAGCTCCAGTATTACGGAGACCCAGTACTTC. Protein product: CASSSSITETQYF.

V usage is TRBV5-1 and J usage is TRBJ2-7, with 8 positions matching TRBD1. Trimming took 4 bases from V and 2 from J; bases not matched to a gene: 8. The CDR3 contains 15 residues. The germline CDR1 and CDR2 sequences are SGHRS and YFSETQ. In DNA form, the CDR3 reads TGCGCCAGCAGCCCGTGGACAGGGTCTACCTACGAGCAGTACTTC. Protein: CASSPWTGSTYEQYF.

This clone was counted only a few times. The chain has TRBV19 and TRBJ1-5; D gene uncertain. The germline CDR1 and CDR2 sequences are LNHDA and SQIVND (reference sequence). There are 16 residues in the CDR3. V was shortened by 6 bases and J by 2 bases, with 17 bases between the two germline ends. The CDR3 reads CASRPWEAEGNQPQHF. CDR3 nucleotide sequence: TGTGCCAGTAGGCCTTGGGAGGCAGAGGGCAATCAGCCCCAGCATTTT.

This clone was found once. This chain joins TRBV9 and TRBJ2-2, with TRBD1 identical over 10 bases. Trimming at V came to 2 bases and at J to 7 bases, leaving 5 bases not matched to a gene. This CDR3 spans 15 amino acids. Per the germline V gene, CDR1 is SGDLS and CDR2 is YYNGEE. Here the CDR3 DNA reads TGTGCCAGCAGCGTTAGACAGGGGGCGAGCGGGGAGCTGTTTTTT. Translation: CASSVRQGASGELFF.

The CDR3 loop is CASSSHIQGTYEQYF. Here the CDR3 DNA reads TGTGCCAGCAGCTCACATATACAGGGAACCTACGAGCAGTACTTC. V usage is TRBV5-8 and J usage is TRBJ2-7, with D possibly matching TRBD1 (6 bases). The CDR3 length is 15 residues. The V gene lost 3 bases and the J gene lost 2 bases, with 15 bases spanning the gap. In germline, CDR1 is SGHTS, CDR2 YDEGEE.

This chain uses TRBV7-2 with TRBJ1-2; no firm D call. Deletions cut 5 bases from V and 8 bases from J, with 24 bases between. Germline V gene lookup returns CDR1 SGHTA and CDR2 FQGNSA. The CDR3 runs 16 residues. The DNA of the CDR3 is TGTGCCAGCAGCCCGTACGCGCACGCCCAGCCGGGGGGCTACACCTTC. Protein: CASSPYAHAQPGGYTF.

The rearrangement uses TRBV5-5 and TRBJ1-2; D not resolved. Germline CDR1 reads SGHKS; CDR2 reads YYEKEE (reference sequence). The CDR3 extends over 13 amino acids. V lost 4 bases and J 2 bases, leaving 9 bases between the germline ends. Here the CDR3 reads CASSQAGNYGYTF. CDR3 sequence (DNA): TGTGCCAGCAGCCAGGCGGGGAACTATGGCTACACCTTC.

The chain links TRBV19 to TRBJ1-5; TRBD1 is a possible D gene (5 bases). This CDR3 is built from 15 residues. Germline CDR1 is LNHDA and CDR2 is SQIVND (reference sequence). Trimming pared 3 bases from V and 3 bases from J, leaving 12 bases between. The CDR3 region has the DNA TGTGCCAGTAGTATGCGGAGGGGCCACAATCAGCCCCAGCATTTT. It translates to CASSMRRGHNQPQHF. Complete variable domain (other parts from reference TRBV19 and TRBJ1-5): DGGITQSPKYLFRKEGQNVTLSCEQNLNHDAMYWYRQDPGQGLRLIYYSQIVNDFQKGDIAEGYSVSREKKESFPLTVTSAQKNPTAFYLCASSMRRGHNQPQHFGDGTRLSIL.

Here the CDR3 reads CASSFGLAPEQYV. The CDR3 region has the DNA TGTGCCAGCAGCTTTGGACTAGCTCCCGAGCAGTACGTC. The chain has TRBV5-6 and TRBJ2-7, with 8 bases that match TRBD2. The CDR3 loop spans 13 amino acids. The germline V gene has CDR1 SGHDT and CDR2 YYEEEE. The V and J ends lost 2 bases and 6 bases, in that order; junction bases with no gene match: 4.

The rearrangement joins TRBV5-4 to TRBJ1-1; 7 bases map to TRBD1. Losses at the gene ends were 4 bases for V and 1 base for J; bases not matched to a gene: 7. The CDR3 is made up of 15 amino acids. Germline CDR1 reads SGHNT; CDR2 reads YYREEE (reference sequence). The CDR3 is CASSMTGYGNTEAFF. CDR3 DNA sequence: TGTGCCAGCAGCATGACAGGGTACGGGAACACTGAAGCTTTCTTT.

CDR3: CASSPLVPGEQFF. CDR3 coding DNA: TGTGCCAGCAGTCCCTTGGTTCCGGGTGAGCAGTTCTTC. The chain is built from TRBV7-3 and TRBJ2-1; D call uncertain. Germline values: CDR1 SGHTA, CDR2 FQGTGA. The CDR3 contains 13 residues. V lost 6 bases and J 9 bases, leaving 15 bases between the germline ends.

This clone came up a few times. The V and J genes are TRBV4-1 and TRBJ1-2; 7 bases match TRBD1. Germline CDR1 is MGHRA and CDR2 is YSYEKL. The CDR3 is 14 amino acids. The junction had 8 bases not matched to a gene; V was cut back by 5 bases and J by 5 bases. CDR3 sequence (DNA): TGCGCCAGCAGCGCACTGACAGGGTGGTATGGCTACACCTTC. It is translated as CASSALTGWYGYTF.